This TCR beta chain was documented in a study of blood T cell repertoires in COVID-19. Assay: immunoSEQ multiplex PCR; the TCRdb copy retains only in-frame clones and omits some. The sample lists a few hundred thousand clones; around 85% were seen once. Seattle-derived patients entered the study during active infection and were followed longitudinally. Germline assignment: CDR1 ENHRY and CDR2 SYGVKD. The CDR3 covers 15 residues. J was trimmed by 0 bases and V by 4 bases; bases with no gene match: 1. The source is a woman in her 70s with COVID-19, enrolled during active disease. The rearrangement joins TRBV10-3 to TRBJ1-3, with 9 nucleotides matching TRBD1. Sequencing was carried out using peripheral blood. Here the CDR3 reads CAISGQGGSGNTIYF. The CDR3 DNA sequence: TGTGCCATCAGTGGACAGGGGGGCTCTGGAAACACCATATATTTT.